These 32 T cell receptor beta chains share one sample of origin, sequenced in a study of shared clonotypes between healthy human individuals (TCRdb year 2020). Receptors were amplified or captured by the immunoSEQ multiplex PCR assay. Held by TCRdb, this immuneACCESS table contains in-frame sequences only and omits some clones. Under half of the omission traces to an unresolved V gene where checked; the cause of the rest is unknown. The sample data list roughly 100,000 clones, and approximately 70% of these were observed just once. 24% of the sample rests with the top ten. Sequencing was carried out using memory CD8+ T cells sorted from blood. The sample's cell subset or site label is to be understood as: CD45RO+ cells pooled with CCR7-negative TemRA cells. These receptors originate from a woman aged 25 to 39 in good health.

This clone was seen a handful of times. This chain connects TRBV7-9 to TRBJ2-7, with D tentatively TRBD1 or TRBD2 (5 bases each). Looked up from germline, CDR1 is SEHNR and CDR2 is FQNEAQ (reference sequence). V gave up 5 bases and J gave up 4 bases, with 15 bases separating them. This CDR3 spans 14 amino acids. The CDR3: CASSRGWGIYEQYF. CDR3 nucleotides: TGTGCCAGCAGCCGTGGATGGGGGATATACGAGCAGTACTTC.

The DNA for the CDR3 is TGTGCCAGCAGCACCGAAGGACAGGGTCAAGAGACCCAGTACTTC. It specifies CASSTEGQGQETQYF. The chain combines TRBV2 with TRBJ2-5, with 8 nucleotides matching TRBD1. Germline V gene sequence: CDR1 SNHLY, CDR2 FYNNEI. This CDR3 is built from 15 residues. With 6 bases clipped from V and 2 bases from J, the junction kept 8 bases outside the gene matches.

The chain employs TRBV2 and TRBJ2-5; 13 bases match TRBD2. The J call is uncertain, as TRBJ2-7 better fits the DNA end. CDR3 size: 17 residues. Per the germline V gene, CDR1 is SNHLY and CDR2 is FYNNEI. CDR3 protein: CASKGTSGIYGGYEQYF. As DNA, the CDR3 is TGTGCCAGCAAGGGGACTAGCGGGATATACGGAGGTTACGAGCAGTACTTC.

V is TRBV30 and J is TRBJ1-2, with D uncertain. Germline values: CDR1 GTSNPN, CDR2 SVGIG (reference sequence). The length of the CDR3 is 11 residues. Between the trimmed V and J ends, which lost 5 bases and 13 bases, there was a span of 17 bases. This CDR3 is CAWVVGMSPTF. The CDR3 nucleotides read TGTGCCTGGGTGGTCGGGATGAGTCCCACCTTC.

CDR3 amino acids: CASSLLALTAETQYF. The CDR3 DNA reads TGTGCCAGCAGCTTACTAGCGCTGACCGCCGAGACCCAGTACTTC. The V and J genes are TRBV7-2 and TRBJ2-5; D might be TRBD2 (6 bases). The CDR3 contains 15 residues. V was clipped by 2 bases and J by 5 bases, with 15 bases between them. Germline assignment: CDR1 SGHTA and CDR2 FQGNSA.

As to this clone: The sample has other DNA sequences that encode this CDR3 too. The rearrangement uses TRBV5-1 and TRBJ1-5; TRBD1 matches at 11 bases. This CDR3 is 14 amino acids long. V shed 4 bases and J 7 bases; nucleotides not matched to a gene: 4. Germline-derived CDR1 and CDR2 are SGHRS and YFSETQ. The CDR3 bases are TGCGCCAGCAGCCTGGGACAGGGGGACCAGCCCCAGCATTTT. Its protein is CASSLGQGDQPQHF.

The chain links TRBV7-9 to TRBJ2-2, with D unclear. V dropped 6 bases and J dropped 3 bases, with 11 bases sitting between them. The CDR3 covers 14 residues. Germline CDR1 is SEHNR and CDR2 is FQNEAQ (reference sequence). The CDR3 is CASRSRGDTGELFF. The CDR3 DNA is TGTGCCAGCAGGTCTCGAGGAGACACCGGGGAGCTGTTTTTT.

This chain joins TRBV7-9 and TRBJ2-7; 11 bases match TRBD1. The CDR3 length is 16 residues. Unmatched junction bases numbered 8, after V lost 3 bases and J lost 4 bases. Germline V gene sequence: CDR1 SEHNR, CDR2 FQNEAQ (reference sequence). The CDR3, as DNA: TGTGCCAGCAGCTTGGACAGGGGGCTTTACGTGTACGAGCAGTACTTC. It yields the protein CASSLDRGLYVYEQYF.

The CDR3 loop is CASSLSTSGGNYNEQFF. For the CDR3, the DNA is TGTGCCAGCAGTTTATCGACTAGCGGCGGTAATTACAATGAGCAGTTCTTC. V gene TRBV28 combines with J gene TRBJ2-1, with 9 bases that match TRBD2. The germline V gene has CDR1 MDHEN and CDR2 SYDVKM. This CDR3 contains 17 residues. V dropped 1 base and J dropped 4; count of bases not matched to a gene: 8.

The chain combines TRBV28 with TRBJ1-5, with a weak D call TRBD1 (5 bases). The V gene lost 2 bases and the J gene lost 7 bases, with 9 bases spanning the gap. Germline V lookup: CDR1 MDHEN, CDR2 SYDVKM. CDR3 length: 13 residues. CDR3 DNA: TGTGCCAGCAGTTTAAGCGGGGGACAGCCCCAGCATTTT. Amino acid sequence: CASSLSGGQPQHF. Together with reference TRBV28 and TRBJ1-5, the CDR3 gives the full variable domain: DVKVTQSSRYLVKRTGEKVFLECVQDMDHENMFWYRQDPGLGLRLIYFSYDVKMKEKGDIPEGYSVSREKKERFSLILESASTNQTSMYLCASSLSGGQPQHFGDGTRLSIL.

This sequence joins TRBV9 and TRBJ2-7, with 7 bases lining up with TRBD1. Germline values: CDR1 SGDLS, CDR2 YYNGEE. V lost 0 bases to trimming and J lost 2 bases; unmatched junction nucleotides: 5. This CDR3 has 15 amino acids. The CDR3 DNA follows: TGTGCCAGCAGCGTAGGAGGGGGCGTCGCCTACGAGCAGTACTTC. Translation: CASSVGGGVAYEQYF.

This clone was picked up a small number of times. The V call is TRBV27, the J call TRBJ2-3; 7 bases are shared with TRBD1. There are 14 residues in the CDR3. The germline V gene encodes CDR1 MNHEY and CDR2 SMNVEV (reference sequence). J was trimmed by 2 bases and V by 6 bases; bases with no gene match: 5. CDR3 nucleotide sequence: TGTGCCAGCAGGACGGACAGGCTCACAGATACGCAGTATTTT. Translated, it gives CASRTDRLTDTQYF.

This rearrangement joins TRBV7-7 to TRBJ1-1; no clear D. The CDR3 contains 13 residues. Germline-derived CDR1 and CDR2 are SSHAT and FNYEAQ (reference sequence). V dropped 1 base and J dropped 1 base, with 4 bases sitting between them. CDR3 sequence (DNA): TGTGCCAGCAGCTTAGGACAGAACACTGAAGCTTTCTTT. It specifies CASSLGQNTEAFF.

The rearrangement uses TRBV10-3 and TRBJ1-5; D not resolved. Germline loops: CDR1 ENHRY, CDR2 SYGVKD. V was cut by 5 bases and J by 0 bases, with 14 bases left in between. CDR3 length equals 16 residues. As DNA, the CDR3 is TGTGCCATCAGTCCCGGGGAGATATATAGCAATCAGCCCCAGCATTTT. It translates to CAISPGEIYSNQPQHF.

The rearrangement joins TRBV14 to TRBJ1-1; D may be TRBD1 (6 bases). Germline lookup yields CDR1 SGHDN and CDR2 FVKESK. The CDR3 runs to 14 residues. Trimming cost V 1 base and J 6 bases, with 12 bases left between them. The DNA for the CDR3 is TGTGCCAGCAGCCAAGCAGTAGGGGGACCTGAAGCTTTCTTT. Its translation is CASSQAVGGPEAFF.

Only a few counts were recorded for this clone. The rearrangement links TRBV28 to TRBJ1-5; weak D call: TRBD1 (6 bases). Between the trimmed V and J ends, which lost 6 bases and 7 bases, there was a span of 10 bases. From germline, CDR1 is MDHEN and CDR2 SYDVKM. The CDR3 covers 12 residues. The CDR3 DNA sequence: TGTGCCAGCAGAACAGGGCCGCAGCCCCAGCATTTT. Protein: CASRTGPQPQHF.

The J gene is TRBJ2-7, the V gene TRBV5-8; 9 bases are shared with TRBD2. The ends lost 1 base at V and 3 bases at J; junction bases unmatched: 5. The CDR3 has 15 amino acids. CDR1 and CDR2 (germline): SGHTS, YDEGEE. The CDR3 reads CASSLSSGSLYEQYF. In nucleotides, the CDR3 is TGTGCCAGCAGCTTGAGTAGCGGGAGTCTCTACGAGCAGTACTTC. Based on the CDR3 plus reference TRBV5-8 and TRBJ2-7, the full variable domain is EAGVTQSPTHLIKTRGQQATLRCSPISGHTSVYWYQQALGLGLQFLLWYDEGEERNRGNFPPRFSGRQFPNYSSELNVNALELEDSALYLCASSLSSGSLYEQYFGPGTRLTVT.

V usage is TRBV10-1 and J usage is TRBJ1-1; the match to TRBD1 covers 7 bases. With 0 bases clipped from V and 5 bases from J, the junction kept 6 bases outside the gene matches. From germline, CDR1 is WNHNN and CDR2 SYGVQD (reference sequence). The CDR3 is made up of 15 amino acids. CDR3: CASSESKGGRTEAFF. In DNA, the CDR3 is TGCGCCAGCAGTGAGTCGAAAGGGGGCAGGACTGAAGCTTTCTTT.

This chain connects TRBV6-4 to TRBJ2-3, with a tentative D call TRBD1 (6 bases). The CDR3 has 14 residues. The germline CDR1 and CDR2 sequences are MRHNA and SNTAGT. V shed 5 bases and J shed 3 bases, with 12 bases lying between them. In nucleotides, the CDR3 is TGTGCCAGCAGTCCGGACAGTGATACAGATACGCAGTATTTT. Protein sequence: CASSPDSDTDTQYF.

This clone has at least ten counts. This chain joins TRBV6-5 and TRBJ1-2; a weak D match, TRBD1 (6 bases). The V gene lost 2 bases and the J gene lost 8 bases, with 12 bases spanning the gap. Germline V lookup: CDR1 MNHEY, CDR2 SVGAGI. The CDR3 runs 13 residues. CDR3 sequence: CASSYGTPWGYTF. The CDR3 bases are TGTGCCAGCAGTTACGGGACACCGTGGGGCTACACCTTC.

This clone was counted once. The chain links TRBV7-6 to TRBJ1-2; 8 bases are shared with TRBD1. V lost 5 bases and J lost 1; bases outside the gene matches: 15. The CDR3 is 18 amino acids. Germline V CDR1 and CDR2: SGHVS, FNYEAQ. The DNA of the CDR3 is TGTGCCAGCAGCCCAGGACCCGGGACAGGCCCTTTTAACTATGGCTACACCTTC. Protein product: CASSPGPGTGPFNYGYTF.

This clone was detected once. An end of the junction does not agree with germline; a read error may underlie this. The rearrangement links TRBV5-1 to TRBJ2-5; perhaps TRBD2 as D (6 bases). Germline V lookup: CDR1 SGHRS, CDR2 YFSETQ. The CDR3 consists of 14 residues. CDR3 in amino acids: CASRLGLLQETQYF. Here the CDR3 DNA reads TGCGCCAGCAGATTGGGACTCCTCCAAGAGACCCAGTACTTC.

The rearrangement uses TRBV2 and TRBJ2-1; no clear D. V shed 11 bases and J shed 4 bases, with 9 bases lying between them. This CDR3 spans 11 amino acids. Germline lookup yields CDR1 SNHLY and CDR2 FYNNEI. The CDR3 region is CAGANYNEQFF. DNA for the CDR3: TGTGCCGGAGCAAATTACAATGAGCAGTTCTTC. The whole variable domain, filled in from reference TRBV2 and TRBJ2-1, reads EPEVTQTPSHQVTQMGQEVILRCVPISNHLYFYWYRQILGQKVEFLVSFYNNEISEKSEIFDDQFSVERPDGSNFTLKIRSTKLEDSAMYFCAGANYNEQFFGPGTRLTVL.

At least ten counts were recorded for this clone. The chain recombines TRBV25-1 with TRBJ2-7, with D possibly being TRBD2 (6 bases). The CDR3 runs 15 residues. V was clipped by 3 bases and J by 0 bases, with 12 bases between them. Germline values: CDR1 MGHDK, CDR2 SYGVNS. The CDR3: CASSENSGNSYEQYF. DNA for the CDR3: TGTGCCAGCAGTGAGAATAGCGGAAACTCCTACGAGCAGTACTTC.

On this clone itself: A much more abundant neighbour one base away suggests this may be a read error. Other DNA sequences in this sample translate to the same CDR3. This chain connects TRBV7-6 to TRBJ2-7; D possibly matches TRBD1 or TRBD2 (5 bases each). The V end lost 3 bases, the J end lost 3 bases, and 9 bases lay between the germline ends. This CDR3 has 13 residues. Germline assignment: CDR1 SGHVS and CDR2 FNYEAQ. The CDR3 DNA sequence: TGTGCCAGCAGCTTGGGACCAAACTACGAGCAGTACTTC. As protein: CASSLGPNYEQYF.

The chain joins TRBV18 to TRBJ2-7, with 10 bases lining up with TRBD1. Germline V CDR1 and CDR2: KGHSH, LQKENI. The CDR3 covers 15 residues. With 4 bases clipped from V and 6 bases from J, the junction kept 9 bases outside the gene matches. CDR3 sequence (DNA): TGTGCCAGCTCACGTTCCGGGACAGGGGAGGCCGAGCAGTACTTC. It specifies CASSRSGTGEAEQYF.

The rearrangement uses TRBV4-2 and TRBJ2-5, with a weak D call TRBD1 (6 bases). TRBJ2-7 matches the DNA end more closely, so the J call is doubtful. The germline V gene encodes CDR1 LGHNA and CDR2 YNFKEQ. The CDR3 has 15 amino acids. The CDR3: CASSQDDRLTYEQYF. As DNA, the CDR3 is TGTGCCAGCAGCCAAGATGACAGGCTAACCTACGAGCAGTACTTC.

This clone has ten or more counts. This sequence joins TRBV6-1 and TRBJ2-7; D might be TRBD2 (7 bases). Germline V gene lookup returns CDR1 MNHNS and CDR2 SASEGT. Trimming shortened V by 1 base and J by 11 bases, and 21 bases separated the two germline ends. CDR3 length: 15 residues. The chain's CDR3 is CASSEEEGGAGHKYF. DNA for the CDR3: TGTGCCAGCAGTGAAGAAGAGGGGGGGGCAGGACATAAGTACTTC.

The rearrangement joins TRBV4-2 to TRBJ2-7, with a tentative D call TRBD1 (6 bases). Germline loops: CDR1 LGHNA, CDR2 YNFKEQ. The CDR3 runs 14 residues. The germline V and J ends were trimmed by 1 base and 0 bases, with 7 bases remaining between them. CDR3 region: CASSQVDSSYEQYF. DNA of the CDR3: TGTGCCAGCAGCCAAGTGGACAGCTCCTACGAGCAGTACTTC.

V gene TRBV25-1 combines with J gene TRBJ2-7, with D unresolved. CDR1 is MGHDK and CDR2 is SYGVNS in the germline V gene. The V and J ends lost 7 bases and 0 bases respectively, with 10 bases between them. This CDR3 is 13 amino acids long. For the CDR3, the DNA is TGTGCCAGCATTGGGCAGATCTCCTACGAGCAGTACTTC. It codes for CASIGQISYEQYF.

This clone was observed at least ten times. This chain connects TRBV15 to TRBJ1-5; unclear D gene. Trimming stripped 5 bases from V and 4 bases from J, with 12 bases between. The germline V gene encodes CDR1 LNHNV and CDR2 YYDKDF (reference sequence). This CDR3 has 14 amino acids. The CDR3 here is CATSEGFENQPQHF. The CDR3 DNA reads as TGTGCCACCAGCGAGGGCTTTGAGAATCAGCCCCAGCATTTT.

This chain uses TRBV6-6 with TRBJ2-7, with TRBD2 matching 11 bases. The germline CDR1 and CDR2 sequences are MNHNY and SVGAGI (reference sequence). There are 15 residues in the CDR3. Unmatched junction bases numbered 9, after V lost 6 bases and J lost 5 bases. The CDR3 DNA follows: TGTGCCAGCAGCCGAACTAGCGGGAGAGGGGACGAGCAGTACTTC. It translates to CASSRTSGRGDEQYF.